Following are 6 T cell receptor beta chains from one sample sequenced in a study of T cell changes during pregnancy in multiple sclerosis. TCRdb's copy holds only in-frame clones and misses some; the assay was immunoSEQ multiplex PCR. The data hold 45,000 to 55,000 clones, with about 87% observed a single time. This specimen was peripheral blood, taken in the first trimester of pregnancy. The receptors originated from a female donor with multiple sclerosis, enrolled in a pregnancy study.

This chain links TRBV28 with TRBJ1-5; D gene uncertain. From germline, CDR1 is MDHEN and CDR2 SYDVKM. Trimming took off 3 bases at V and 7 bases at J, with 16 bases between the two ends. This CDR3 contains 15 residues. In DNA, the CDR3 is TGTGCCAGCAGTTTCCCCGGAGGGTTTCAACAGCCCCAGCATTTT. It yields the protein CASSFPGGFQQPQHF.

The CDR3 DNA reads TGTGCCAGCTTCCGAGGTGGGGACAGGACCAACCCCTATGGCTACACCTTC. Translating gives CASFRGGDRTNPYGYTF. The chain has TRBV2 and TRBJ1-2, with 8 bases that match TRBD1. CDR1 and CDR2 from the germline V gene are SNHLY and FYNNEI. Losses at the gene ends were 8 bases for V and 4 bases for J; bases not matched to a gene: 18. The CDR3 extends over 17 amino acids. Combining the CDR3 with reference TRBV2 and TRBJ1-2 gives the whole variable domain EPEVTQTPSHQVTQMGQEVILRCVPISNHLYFYWYRQILGQKVEFLVSFYNNEISEKSEIFDDQFSVERPDGSNFTLKIRSTKLEDSAMYFCASFRGGDRTNPYGYTFGSGTRLTVV.

The CDR3 sequence: CASSYYGVRGNQPQHF. As DNA, the CDR3 is TGTGCCAGCAGTTACTACGGGGTCCGGGGCAATCAGCCCCAGCATTTT. The chain couples TRBV6-6 to TRBJ1-5; the D is unclear. The CDR3 consists of 16 residues. The germline V and J ends were trimmed by 1 base and 2 bases, with 12 bases remaining between them. Per germline, CDR1 MNHNY and CDR2 SVGAGI (reference sequence).

The CDR3 DNA reads as TGTGCCAGTAGTCCAATCTGGGGGCAAAGGAACACTGAAGCTTTCTTT. It encodes CASSPIWGQRNTEAFF. This chain links TRBV19 with TRBJ1-1; a possible D gene is TRBD1 (6 bases). Germline V gives CDR1 LNHDA, CDR2 SQIVND (reference sequence). This CDR3 contains 16 residues. Trimming left V 5 bases short and J 1 base short, with 17 bases between.

V gene TRBV5-4 combines with J gene TRBJ2-3; no reliable D call. This CDR3 region has 14 residues. Trimming took 4 bases from V and 2 from J, leaving 11 bases between them. Germline lookup yields CDR1 SGHNT and CDR2 YYREEE (reference sequence). DNA of the CDR3: TGTGCCAGCAGCCTCCGGTTGTACACAGATACGCAGTATTTT. Its protein is CASSLRLYTDTQYF. The whole variable domain, filled in from reference TRBV5-4 and TRBJ2-3, reads ETGVTQSPTHLIKTRGQQVTLRCSSQSGHNTVSWYQQALGQGPQFIFQYYREEENGRGNFPPRFSGLQFPNYSSELNVNALELDDSALYLCASSLRLYTDTQYFGPGTRLTVL.

This chain links TRBV18 with TRBJ1-1; TRBD1 agrees at 10 bases. CDR1 KGHSH and CDR2 LQKENI come from the germline V gene. Losses at the gene ends were 6 bases for V and 6 bases for J; bases not matched to a gene: 22. This CDR3 region has 19 residues. Here the CDR3 reads CASSLDPRQGASSESEAFF. The DNA for the CDR3 is TGTGCCAGCTCCCTCGACCCACGACAGGGGGCCAGCTCGGAGTCTGAAGCTTTCTTT.